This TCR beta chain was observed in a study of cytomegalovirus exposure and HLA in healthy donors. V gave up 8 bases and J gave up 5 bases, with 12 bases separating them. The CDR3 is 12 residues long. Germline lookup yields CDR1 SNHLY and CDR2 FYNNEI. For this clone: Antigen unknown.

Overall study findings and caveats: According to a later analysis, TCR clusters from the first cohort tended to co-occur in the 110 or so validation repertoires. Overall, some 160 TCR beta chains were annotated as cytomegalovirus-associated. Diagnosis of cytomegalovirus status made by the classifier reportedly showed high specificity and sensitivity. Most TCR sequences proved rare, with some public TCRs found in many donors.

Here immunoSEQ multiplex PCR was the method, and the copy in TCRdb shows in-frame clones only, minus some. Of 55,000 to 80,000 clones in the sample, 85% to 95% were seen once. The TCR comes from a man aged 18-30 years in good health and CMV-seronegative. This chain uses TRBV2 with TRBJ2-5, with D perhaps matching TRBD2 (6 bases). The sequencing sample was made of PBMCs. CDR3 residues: CASSGSGETQYF. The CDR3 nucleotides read TGTGCCAGCTCTGGTAGCGGTGAGACCCAGTACTTC.